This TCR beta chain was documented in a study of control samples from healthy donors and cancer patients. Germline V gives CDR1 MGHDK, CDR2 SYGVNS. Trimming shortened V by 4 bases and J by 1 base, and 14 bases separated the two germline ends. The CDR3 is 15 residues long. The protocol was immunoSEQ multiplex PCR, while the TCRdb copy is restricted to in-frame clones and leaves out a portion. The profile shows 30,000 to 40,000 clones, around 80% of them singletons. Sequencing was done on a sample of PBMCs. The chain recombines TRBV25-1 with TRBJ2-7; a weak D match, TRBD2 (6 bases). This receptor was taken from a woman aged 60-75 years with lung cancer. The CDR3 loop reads CASSAGGWGSYEQYF. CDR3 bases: TGTGCCAGCAGTGCTGGGGGGTGGGGGTCCTACGAGCAGTACTTC.